The rows below give T cell receptor beta chains drawn from one sample of a study of blood T cell repertoires in COVID-19. TCRdb's copy holds only in-frame clones and misses some; the assay was immunoSEQ multiplex PCR. The repertoire holds 250,000 to 350,000 clones, about nine tenths seen once, with over 9.5% in the top ten. Sample: PBMCs or T cells enriched from blood (not recorded which). These receptors all stem from a woman younger than 30 who had recovered from COVID-19. The CDR3 runs from the conserved cysteine through the conserved F or W. The order of the fields is J gene, D gene, V gene, clone size, CDR3 DNA, CDR3 protein. The D gene is left open where the match is weak. Clone size appears in some rows only: once, few, many, or a class for an expanded clone.

TRBJ1-2	-	TRBV21-1	few	TGTGCCAGCAGCCACACAGGAGCCCCCTTGGGCTACACCTTC	CASSHTGAPLGYTF
TRBJ2-5	-	TRBV5-4	-	TGTGCCAGCAGCTCGAAAGGGGGGGTCACGGAGACCCAGTACTTC	CASSSKGGVTETQYF
TRBJ1-3	-	TRBV18	-	TGTGCCAGCTCACCACAAGACACCTCTGGAAACACCATATATTTT	CASSPQDTSGNTIYF
TRBJ2-2	TRBD2	TRBV3-1/TRBV3-2	-	TGTGCCAGCAGCCAAGGCGGGAGGCAAAACACCGGGGAGCTGTTTTTT	CASSQGGRQNTGELFF
TRBJ2-2	-	TRBV2	-	TGTGCCAGCAGTGAGCAGGGTAGCGGGGAGCTGTTTTTT	CASSEQGSGELFF
TRBJ2-7	TRBD1	TRBV11-1	-	TGTGCCAGCAGCTGGGGGACAGGGGAGTACGAGCAGTACTTC	CASSWGTGEYEQYF
TRBJ1-4	-	TRBV6-5	-	TGTGCCAGCAGTTACTCGAGGCAGCTAATAAATGAAAAACTGTTTTTT	CASSYSRQLINEKLFF
TRBJ1-5	-	TRBV5-4	-	TGTGCCAGCAGCTTGGGCGGTAGCAATCAGCCCCAGCATTTT	CASSLGGSNQPQHF
TRBJ1-5	TRBD1	TRBV27	-	TGTGCCAGTACGTGGGGCCCAACCAGCCAAAAAGACAGGGGGCGCAATCAGCCCCAGCATTTT	CASTWGPTSQKDRGRNQPQHF
TRBJ1-2	TRBD1	TRBV28	-	TGTGCCAGCAGAATCGACAGGGTTACCTATGGCTACACCTTC	CASRIDRVTYGYTF
TRBJ2-2	TRBD2	TRBV27	few	TGTGCCAGCAACCTACGACTGACTAGCGGGGGGTCTAACACCGGGGAGCTGTTTTTT	CASNLRLTSGGSNTGELFF
TRBJ2-7	TRBD2	TRBV18	-	TGTGCCAGCTCACCCCCTTCTGTCCGAGCGGGGGGGCGCGAGCAGTACTTC	CASSPPSVRAGGREQYF
TRBJ2-3	-	TRBV24-1	once	TGTGCCACCAGTGCGGTTAGCACAGATACGCAGTATTTT	CATSAVSTDTQYF
TRBJ1-5	-	TRBV6-5	-	TGTGCCAGCAGTTACTCCCGTAATCAGCCCCAGCATTTT	CASSYSRNQPQHF
TRBJ2-1	TRBD2	TRBV25-1	-	TGTGCCAGCAGTGAAAGGTTTAGCGGGGGGGCCTACAATGAGCAGTTCTTC	CASSERFSGGAYNEQFF
TRBJ1-2	TRBD1	TRBV10-3	-	TGTGCCATCAGTCCCGGGACAGGGATCGGGAACGACGGCTACACCTTC	CAISPGTGIGNDGYTF
TRBJ1-2	-	TRBV6-5	-	TGTGCCAGCAGTTTTAGAACGTCCGACTATGGCTACACCTTC	CASSFRTSDYGYTF
TRBJ1-1	-	TRBV6-5	-	TGTGCCAGCAGTTACTCTGGACAGTACACTGAAGCTTTCTTT	CASSYSGQYTEAFF
TRBJ1-3	-	TRBV13	-	TGTGCCAGCAGTTCTAGGTACTCTGGAAACACCATATATTTT	CASSSRYSGNTIYF
TRBJ2-2	TRBD1	TRBV3-1/TRBV3-2	-	TGTGCCAGCAGCCAAGGCTCTGGACAGGGGGGGGAGCTGTTTTTT	CASSQGSGQGGELFF
TRBJ1-2	-	TRBV5-1	-	TGCGCCAGCAGCTTGGGGACAGAAATACCTTATGGCTACACCTTC	CASSLGTEIPYGYTF
TRBJ2-4	-	TRBV19	-	TGTGCCAGTAGTATAGTCGGGAAGGGCAAAAACATTCAGTACTTC	CASSIVGKGKNIQYF
TRBJ2-1	TRBD2	TRBV27	-	TGTGCCAGCAGTTCCGAGGGACTAGCTCGGGGTGAGCAGTTCTTC	CASSSEGLARGEQFF
TRBJ2-3	-	TRBV3-1/TRBV3-2	-	TGTGCCAGCAGCCCCCGGGACTTGGGCACAGATACGCAGTATTTT	CASSPRDLGTDTQYF
TRBJ1-1	-	TRBV28	-	TGTGCCAGCAGACTACTGCTTACCGGGACTGAATACACTGAAGCTTTCTTT	CASRLLLTGTEYTEAFF
TRBJ1-5	TRBD1	TRBV7-3	many	TGTGCCAGCAGCGATGGGGCCCACAGGGGTTATAGCAATCAGCCCCAGCATTTT	CASSDGAHRGYSNQPQHF
TRBJ1-5	-	TRBV24-1	few	TGTGCCACCAGTCGGTGGCAGGGGTGTCAGCCCCAGCATTTT	CATSRWQGCQPQHF
TRBJ2-4	-	TRBV6-6	-	TGTGCCAGCAATTTTGGGACAAACCAAAACATTCAGTACTTC	CASNFGTNQNIQYF
TRBJ2-7	TRBD2	TRBV11-2	-	TGTGCCAGCAGCTCAGGACTAGCGGTCTACGAGCAGTACTTC	CASSSGLAVYEQYF
TRBJ2-7	-	TRBV5-1	-	TGCGCCAGCAGCTTGGGTCTTCTCTACGAGCAGTACTTC	CASSLGLLYEQYF
TRBJ2-3	TRBD2	TRBV19	-	TGTGCCAGTAGTTTGGGACTAGCGGCTAGCACAGATACGCAGTATTTT	CASSLGLAASTDTQYF
TRBJ2-2	-	TRBV12-3/TRBV12-4	-	TGTGCCAGCAGTTTAGCAGGGGCCGGGGAGCTGTTTTTT	CASSLAGAGELFF
TRBJ1-2	TRBD1	TRBV7-9	-	TGTGCCAGCAGCTTAGGGGGACAGCCCAAATTGGGCTACACCTTC	CASSLGGQPKLGYTF
TRBJ1-1	-	TRBV28	few	TGTGCCAGCAGCATACAGGTATCGGAAGCTTTCTTT	CASSIQVSEAFF
TRBJ2-7	TRBD1	TRBV7-8	-	TGTGCCAGCAGCTTAGATACAGGGGACGAGCAGTACTTC	CASSLDTGDEQYF
TRBJ2-7	-	TRBV11-2	-	TGTGCCAGCACCAGATATGGGGGCGGGGAGCAGTACTTC	CASTRYGGGEQYF
TRBJ1-5	-	TRBV15	few	TGTGCCACCAGCAGAGTCCAGGAATCTCAGCCCCAGCATTTT	CATSRVQESQPQHF
TRBJ1-1	-	TRBV28	-	TGTGCCAGCAGTTTCACAGGGCTGGATGAAGCTTTCTTT	CASSFTGLDEAFF
TRBJ1-3	-	TRBV5-1	-	TGCGCCAGCAGCTTCTCCGGCCCGACCAGCTGGAGCACCATATATTTT	CASSFSGPTSWSTIYF
TRBJ2-7	-	TRBV10-3	-	TGTGCCATCAGCCCTGCCTACGAGCAGTACTTC	CAISPAYEQYF
TRBJ1-1	-	TRBV13	once	TGTGCCAGCAGCGGCTTAAACAGGGAGGGGACAGCTTTCTTT	CASSGLNREGTAFF
TRBJ1-2	TRBD1	TRBV2	few	TGTGCCAGCAGTGAAACACAGGGGAACTATGGCTACACCTTC	CASSETQGNYGYTF
TRBJ1-2	TRBD1	TRBV4-2	-	TGTGCCAGCAGCCAAGGACCACAGGGGGCGGATGGCTACACCTTC	CASSQGPQGADGYTF
TRBJ2-5	TRBD1	TRBV28	-	TGTGCCAGCAGTACCTCCCTCGGGACAGGAGGTCTGTACTTC	CASSTSLGTGGLYF
TRBJ2-7	-	TRBV7-9	-	TGTGCCAGCAGCTTAGCGCTATCTGGCTACGAGCAGTACTTC	CASSLALSGYEQYF
TRBJ1-2	-	TRBV30	-	TGTGCCTGGAGTGCCGGGACTTCCTCGGGCTATGGCTACACCTTC	CAWSAGTSSGYGYTF
TRBJ2-5	-	TRBV7-9	few	TGTGCCAGCAGCTTAGTTGGGGGCCCGGAGACCCAGTACTTC	CASSLVGGPETQYF
TRBJ2-2	TRBD2	TRBV24-1	-	TGTGCCACCAGTGACCGACTAGCGGGAGTAGGCGGGGAGCTGTTTTTT	CATSDRLAGVGGELFF
TRBJ2-1	TRBD2	TRBV5-4	-	TGTGCCAGCAGCTTGAGCCTAGCGGGGGCCAGAGAGCAGTTCTTC	CASSLSLAGAREQFF
TRBJ2-5	-	TRBV7-9	once	TGTGCCAGCAGCTCCCTAGAGGTGACCCAGTACTTC	CASSSLEVTQYF
TRBJ1-1	-	TRBV5-1	-	TGCGCCAGCAGCTTGAACGGTGAAGCTTTCTTT	CASSLNGEAFF
TRBJ2-4	TRBD1	TRBV3-1/TRBV3-2	-	TGTGCCAGCAGCCAAGATCCACCGGGACAGGGGGCCAAAAACATTCAGTACTTC	CASSQDPPGQGAKNIQYF
TRBJ1-1	-	TRBV5-1	-	TGCGCCAGCAGCGTCCAGGGGTTCGGCACTGAAGCTTTCTTT	CASSVQGFGTEAFF
TRBJ1-1	-	TRBV2	-	TGTGCCAGCAGTGACAGGTTGAACACTGAAGCTTTCTTT	CASSDRLNTEAFF
TRBJ2-1	-	TRBV4-1	-	TGCGCCAGCAGCCCGATGCTAGTGCCCAGCTCCTACAATGAGCAGTTCTTC	CASSPMLVPSSYNEQFF
TRBJ2-1	-	TRBV28	-	TGTGCCAGCTTCACAGGGATAAGCTCCTACAATGAGCAGTTCTTC	CASFTGISSYNEQFF
TRBJ2-5	TRBD2	TRBV7-2	-	TGTGCCAGCAGCCTCCCCGGGAGGGTTGAGACCCAGTACTTC	CASSLPGRVETQYF
TRBJ2-7	-	TRBV4-1	once	TGCGCCAGCAGCCGACCCGGACAGAGCTACGAGCAGTACTTC	CASSRPGQSYEQYF
TRBJ1-2	-	TRBV12-3/TRBV12-4	-	TGTGCCAGCAGTCCCCGAGGTCGTTATGGCTACACCTTC	CASSPRGRYGYTF